Included here is one T cell receptor beta chain sequence, with context. What it binds is not known. These data are taken from a study of PD-1 blockade in classical Hodgkin lymphoma. Turning to the study itself: Nivolumab 3 mg/kg was given intravenously every 2 weeks.

Documented time point: cycle 4 day 1 (C4D1), after 5 to 7 weeks of nivolumab. The patients all showed relapse after autologous stem cell transplantation, while their brentuximab vedotin exposure varied. This table comes from immunoSEQ multiplex PCR, and its TCRdb copy is limited to in-frame clones, with some not included. Of 85,000 to 90,000 clones listed, approximately 90% are singletons. Germline V gene lookup returns CDR1 LGHNT and CDR2 FRNRAP. The CDR3 contains 13 residues. V dropped 5 bases and J dropped 0 bases, with 8 bases sitting between them. Study-wide points: Patients with a complete response exhibited baseline diversity comparable to newly diagnosed patients. The study reported lower baseline TCR diversity in newly diagnosed patients than in healthy donors.

Sequencing was performed on peripheral blood mononuclear cells (PBMCs), taken before the fourth cycle of nivolumab. This receptor was obtained from a human donor with classical Hodgkin lymphoma. The V gene is TRBV12-5, the J gene TRBJ2-7; D gene unclear. The chain's CDR3 is CASGPEHSYEQYF. The CDR3 nucleotides are TGTGCTAGTGGTCCGGAGCACTCCTACGAGCAGTACTTC.